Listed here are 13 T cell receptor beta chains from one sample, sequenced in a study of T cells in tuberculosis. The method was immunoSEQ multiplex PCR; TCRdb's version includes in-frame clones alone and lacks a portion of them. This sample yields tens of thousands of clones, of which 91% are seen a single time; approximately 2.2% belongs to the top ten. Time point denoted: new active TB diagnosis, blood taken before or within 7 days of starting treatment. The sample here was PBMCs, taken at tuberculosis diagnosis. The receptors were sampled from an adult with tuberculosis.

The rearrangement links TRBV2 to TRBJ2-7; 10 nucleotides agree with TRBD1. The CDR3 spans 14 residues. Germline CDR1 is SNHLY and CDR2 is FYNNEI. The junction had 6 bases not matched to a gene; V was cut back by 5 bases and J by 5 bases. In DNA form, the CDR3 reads TGTGCCAGCAGTCATAGGGACAGGGGCCACGAGCAGTACTTC. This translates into CASSHRDRGHEQYF. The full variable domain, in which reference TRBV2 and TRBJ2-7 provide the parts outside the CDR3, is EPEVTQTPSHQVTQMGQEVILRCVPISNHLYFYWYRQILGQKVEFLVSFYNNEISEKSEIFDDQFSVERPDGSNFTLKIRSTKLEDSAMYFCASSHRDRGHEQYFGPGTRLTVT.

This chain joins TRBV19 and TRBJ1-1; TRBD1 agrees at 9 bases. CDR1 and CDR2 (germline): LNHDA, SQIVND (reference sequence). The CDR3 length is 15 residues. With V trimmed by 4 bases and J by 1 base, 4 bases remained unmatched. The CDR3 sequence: CASSTGQGRNTEAFF. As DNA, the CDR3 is TGTGCCAGTAGTACGGGACAGGGTCGGAACACTGAAGCTTTCTTT.

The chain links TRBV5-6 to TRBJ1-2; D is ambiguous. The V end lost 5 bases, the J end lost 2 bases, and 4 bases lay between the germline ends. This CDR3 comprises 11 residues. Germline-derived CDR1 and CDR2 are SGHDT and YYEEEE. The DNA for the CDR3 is TGTGCCAGCAGGAGAAACTATGGCTACACCTTC. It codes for CASRRNYGYTF.

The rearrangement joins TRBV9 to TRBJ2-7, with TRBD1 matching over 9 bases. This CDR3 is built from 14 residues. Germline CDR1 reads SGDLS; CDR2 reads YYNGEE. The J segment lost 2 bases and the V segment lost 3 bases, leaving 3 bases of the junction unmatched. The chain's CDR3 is CASSGGQGTYEQYF. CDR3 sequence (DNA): TGTGCCAGCAGCGGGGGACAGGGTACCTACGAGCAGTACTTC.

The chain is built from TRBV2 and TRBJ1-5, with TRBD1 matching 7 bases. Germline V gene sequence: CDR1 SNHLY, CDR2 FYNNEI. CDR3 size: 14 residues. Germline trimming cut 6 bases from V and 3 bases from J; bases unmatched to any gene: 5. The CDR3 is CASRVGTVNQPQHF. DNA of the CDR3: TGTGCCAGCAGAGTAGGGACAGTCAATCAGCCCCAGCATTTT.

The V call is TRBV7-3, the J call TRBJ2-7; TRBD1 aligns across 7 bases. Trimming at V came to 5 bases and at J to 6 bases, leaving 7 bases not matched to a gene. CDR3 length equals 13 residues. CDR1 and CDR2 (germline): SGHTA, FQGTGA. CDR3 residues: CASSQLGGAEQYF. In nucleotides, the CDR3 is TGTGCCAGCAGCCAGTTAGGGGGCGCCGAGCAGTACTTC.

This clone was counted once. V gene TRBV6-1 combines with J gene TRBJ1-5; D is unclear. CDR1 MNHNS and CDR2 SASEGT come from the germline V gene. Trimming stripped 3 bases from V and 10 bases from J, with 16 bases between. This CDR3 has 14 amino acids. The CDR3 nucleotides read TGTGCCAGCAGTGACCCGGCGGAGCCGGGACCCCAGCATTTT. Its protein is CASSDPAEPGPQHF.

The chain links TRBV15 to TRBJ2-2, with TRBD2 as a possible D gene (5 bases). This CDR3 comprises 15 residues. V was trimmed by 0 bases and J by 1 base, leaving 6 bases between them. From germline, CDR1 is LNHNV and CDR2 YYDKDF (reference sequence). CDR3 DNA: TGTGCCACCAGCAGAGAGAGGGTGAACACCGGGGAGCTGTTTTTT. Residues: CATSRERVNTGELFF.

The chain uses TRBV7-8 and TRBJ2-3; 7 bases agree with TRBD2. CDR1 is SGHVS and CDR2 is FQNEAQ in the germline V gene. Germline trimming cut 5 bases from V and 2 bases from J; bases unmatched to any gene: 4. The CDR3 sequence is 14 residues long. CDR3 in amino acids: CASSPTSATDTQYF. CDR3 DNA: TGTGCCAGCAGCCCAACTAGCGCCACAGATACGCAGTATTTT.

The CDR3 spells CAWSGGDFQETQYF. In nucleotides, the CDR3 is TGTGCCTGGAGTGGGGGGGACTTCCAAGAGACCCAGTACTTC. The chain couples TRBV30 to TRBJ2-5, with D possibly matching TRBD2 (6 bases). The germline gives CDR1 GTSNPN, CDR2 SVGIG (reference sequence). The length of the CDR3 is 14 residues. Trimming removed 1 base from V and 1 base from J, with 10 bases in between.

The CDR3 region is CARREGRATNEKLFF. The CDR3, as DNA: TGTGCCCGGAGGGAGGGTCGGGCAACTAATGAAAAACTGTTTTTT. The V gene is TRBV19, the J gene TRBJ1-4; D is ambiguous. There are 15 residues in the CDR3. CDR1 and CDR2 from the germline V gene are LNHDA and SQIVND (reference sequence). V lost 11 bases to trimming and J lost 0 bases, with 16 bases between them.

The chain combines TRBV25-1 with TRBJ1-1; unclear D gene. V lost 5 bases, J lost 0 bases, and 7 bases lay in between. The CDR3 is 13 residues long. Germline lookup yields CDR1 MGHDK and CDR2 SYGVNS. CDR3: CASSLTVNTEAFF. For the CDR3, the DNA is TGTGCCAGCAGTTTAACAGTGAACACTGAAGCTTTCTTT.

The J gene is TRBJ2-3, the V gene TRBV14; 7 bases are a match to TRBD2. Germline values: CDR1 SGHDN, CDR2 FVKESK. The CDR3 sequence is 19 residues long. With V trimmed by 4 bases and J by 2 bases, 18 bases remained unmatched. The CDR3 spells CASSPGGGSTATFTDTQYF. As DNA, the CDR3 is TGTGCCAGCAGCCCGGGAGGAGGGTCAACAGCCACCTTCACAGATACGCAGTATTTT.